One and the same sample provided the 18 T cell receptor beta chains below, sequenced in a study of beta chain features in type 1 diabetes (dated by TCRdb to 2016 to 2019). Libraries were prepared through the immunoSEQ multiplex PCR assay. The entire amount of isolated RNA was reverse transcribed using the High Capacity cDNA Reverse Transcription Kit, so the sequenced TCRB transcripts were expressed ones. TCRdb took over this immuneACCESS table, retaining in-frame rearrangements with V and J assigned. Such tables are incomplete; in checked studies, under half of the missing clones stem from an unresolved V gene, and the remainder is unexplained. The sample table lists approximately 150,000 clones, about 9.7% of them with a count of one. The ten largest make up 0.5% to 0.65% of the sample. Sequenced input: central memory CD4+ T cells from blood. The receptor source for this set is a woman aged 40-49 years in good health.

The gene calls are TRBV7-9 and TRBJ1-1; unclear D gene. The germline gives CDR1 SEHNR, CDR2 FQNEAQ (reference sequence). The CDR3 is 14 amino acids. V dropped 3 bases and J dropped 1 base, with 9 bases sitting between them. CDR3 in DNA: TGTGCCAGCAGCTTCGAGGGAGGGAACACTGAAGCTTTCTTT. As protein: CASSFEGGNTEAFF.

The table lists this clone with a few counts. The gene calls are TRBV4-3 and TRBJ1-5; D is unresolved. Germline V gives CDR1 LGHNA, CDR2 YSLEER. The CDR3 sequence is 17 residues long. The V end lost 0 bases, the J end lost 2 bases, and 14 bases lay between the germline ends. The DNA of the CDR3 is TGCGCCAGCAGCCAAGATCTCGTGTACTTGGGCAATCAGCCCCAGCATTTT. Encoded protein: CASSQDLVYLGNQPQHF.

V is TRBV29-1 and J is TRBJ2-5; D perhaps matches TRBD1 (5 bases). The CDR3 contains 12 residues. Germline V gives CDR1 SQVTM, CDR2 ANQGSEA. The germline V and J ends were trimmed by 4 bases and 4 bases, with 10 bases remaining between them. CDR3 sequence reads: CSVVGQGETQYF. The CDR3, as DNA: TGCAGCGTTGTCGGGCAGGGAGAGACCCAGTACTTC.

CDR3 DNA sequence: TGTGCCAGCAGTGTTGAAACAGGGGGCCAAACCCAGTACTTC. Translated: CASSVETGGQTQYF. The chain is built from TRBV2 and TRBJ2-5; TRBD1 aligns across 9 bases. The CDR3 sequence is 14 residues long. CDR1 is SNHLY, CDR2 FYNNEI, per germline. Trimming cost V 4 bases and J 8 bases; bases outside gene matches: 8.

The V and J genes are TRBV27 and TRBJ2-3; 8 positions match TRBD1. Trimming cost V 3 bases and J 1 base; bases outside gene matches: 9. The V gene's germline CDR1 is MNHEY and CDR2 SMNVEV (reference sequence). CDR3 length: 17 amino acids. The CDR3 reads CASSLGPRTGRTDTQYF. The DNA of the CDR3 is TGTGCCAGCAGTTTGGGTCCTCGGACAGGGCGCACAGATACGCAGTATTTT.

The table lists this clone with a few counts. J is TRBJ1-1 and V is TRBV10-3; D unresolved. CDR3 length: 13 amino acids. V was shortened by 10 bases and J by 5 bases, with 17 bases between the two germline ends. CDR1 and CDR2 from the germline V gene are ENHRY and SYGVKD. In DNA form, the CDR3 reads TGTGCCAACGCCCCCACCGGGAGTACTGAAGCTTTCTTT. Its translation: CANAPTGSTEAFF.

The chain recombines TRBV6-5 with TRBJ2-5, with no clear D. Looked up from germline, CDR1 is MNHEY and CDR2 is SVGAGI. Trimming shortened V by 0 bases and J by 2 bases, and 10 bases separated the two germline ends. The CDR3 has 15 residues. The CDR3 DNA sequence: TGTGCCAGCAGTTACTCTTGGGCGAATCAAGAGACCCAGTACTTC. This translates into CASSYSWANQETQYF.

CDR3 nucleotides: TGCGCCAGCAGCCGGGGACAGGGGAGCCAGCCCCAGCATTTT. It codes for CASSRGQGSQPQHF. The rearrangement links TRBV5-1 to TRBJ1-5; 10 bases are shared with TRBD1. Germline V gene sequence: CDR1 SGHRS, CDR2 YFSETQ. With V trimmed by 4 bases and J by 7 bases, 5 bases remained unmatched. The CDR3 contains 14 residues. Drawing the rest from reference TRBV5-1 and TRBJ1-5, the complete variable domain is KAGVTQTPRYLIKTRGQQVTLSCSPISGHRSVSWYQQTPGQGLQFLFEYFSETQRNKGNFPGRFSGRQFSNSRSEMNVSTLELGDSALYLCASSRGQGSQPQHFGDGTRLSIL.

This sequence joins TRBV5-6 and TRBJ1-5; D unresolved. Trimming took off 4 bases at V and 2 bases at J, with 7 bases between the two ends. Germline assignment: CDR1 SGHDT and CDR2 YYEEEE. The CDR3 has 13 amino acids. CDR3 DNA: TGTGCCAGCAGCGCCTTAGGCAATCAGCCCCAGCATTTT. It specifies CASSALGNQPQHF.

This clone has more than one count but fewer than ten. The genes are TRBV20-1 and TRBJ1-2, with a tentative D call TRBD1 (6 bases). There are 11 residues in the CDR3. With 5 bases removed from V and 4 bases from J, the gap between germline ends came to 8 bases. CDR1 and CDR2 from the germline V gene are DFQATT and SNEGSKA (reference sequence). The CDR3 spells CSAGGLYGYTF. CDR3 in DNA: TGCAGTGCTGGGGGCCTCTATGGCTACACCTTC.

In its sample, this clone was seen a few times. The V gene is TRBV2, the J gene TRBJ2-2; 11 nucleotides agree with TRBD2. This CDR3 contains 15 residues. Germline CDR1 is SNHLY and CDR2 is FYNNEI. V gave up 5 bases and J gave up 8 bases; unmatched junction bases: 7. In nucleotides, the CDR3 is TGTGCCAGCAGTCAAACTAGCGGGGGTGTGGGGGAGCTGTTTTTT. Protein: CASSQTSGGVGELFF.

This sequence joins TRBV2 and TRBJ2-7, with a tentative D call TRBD1 (7 bases). Germline V gene data show CDR1 as SNHLY and CDR2 as FYNNEI. V lost 3 bases and J 6 bases, leaving 9 bases between the germline ends. The CDR3 covers 12 residues. The CDR3 region has the DNA TGTGCCAGCAGTGATCAGGGGGGCGAGCAGTACTTC. It specifies CASSDQGGEQYF.

This clone was seen more than once but under ten times. The chain uses TRBV18 and TRBJ2-7; perhaps TRBD1 as D (5 bases). V dropped 1 base and J dropped 5 bases, with 12 bases sitting between them. CDR1 is KGHSH and CDR2 is LQKENI in the germline V gene. The CDR3 sequence is 14 residues long. The CDR3 reads CASSPRQGRDEQYF. CDR3 bases: TGTGCCAGCTCACCACGCCAGGGAAGGGACGAGCAGTACTTC.

The rearrangement joins TRBV4-3 to TRBJ1-2, with D unclear. Germline V gives CDR1 LGHNA, CDR2 YSLEER. CDR3 size: 16 residues. Trimming pared 1 base from V and 4 bases from J, leaving 16 bases between. CDR3 protein: CASSQGGTATSYGYTF. In DNA form, the CDR3 reads TGCGCCAGCAGCCAAGGGGGAACCGCCACTAGCTATGGCTACACCTTC.

The V call is TRBV18, the J call TRBJ1-1; a weak D match, TRBD1 (6 bases). In germline, CDR1 is KGHSH, CDR2 LQKENI. V dropped 3 bases and J dropped 2 bases, with 13 bases sitting between them. CDR3 size: 15 residues. CDR3 sequence (DNA): TGTGCCAGCTCACCGGGGAAGGGGGACAACACTGAAGCTTTCTTT. Its translation: CASSPGKGDNTEAFF.

The V and J genes are TRBV13 and TRBJ1-2; perhaps TRBD1 as D (5 bases). Germline CDR1 reads PRHDT; CDR2 reads FYEKMQ (reference sequence). V was shortened by 5 bases and J by 5 bases, with 15 bases between the two germline ends. The CDR3 runs 14 residues. CDR3 amino acids: CASSPLQGTYGYTF. CDR3 bases: TGTGCCAGCAGCCCCCTCCAGGGAACTTATGGCTACACCTTC. Full variable domain (missing parts from reference TRBV13 and TRBJ1-2): AAGVIQSPRHLIKEKRETATLKCYPIPRHDTVYWYQQGPGQDPQFLISFYEKMQSDKGSIPDRFSAQQFSDYHSELNMSSLELGDSALYFCASSPLQGTYGYTFGSGTRLTVV.

The table lists this clone with a few counts. This sequence joins TRBV5-1 and TRBJ1-2; perhaps TRBD1 as D (5 bases). Germline-derived CDR1 and CDR2 are SGHRS and YFSETQ. The CDR3 totals 15 residues. Between the trimmed V and J ends, which lost 0 bases and 8 bases, there was a span of 17 bases. The CDR3 region has the DNA TGCGCCAGCAGCTTGGTTGGGCAGGGACTTGGCGGCTACACCTTC. Translation: CASSLVGQGLGGYTF.

This clone came up a few times. This chain joins TRBV5-4 and TRBJ2-5; possibly TRBD1 for D (6 bases). This CDR3 has 12 amino acids. Germline V lookup: CDR1 SGHNT, CDR2 YYREEE (reference sequence). Trimming pared 3 bases from V and 13 bases from J, leaving 16 bases between. The CDR3 is CASSSEDSLRYF. The CDR3 DNA reads TGTGCCAGCAGCTCGGAGGACAGTCTTCGGTACTTC. Full variable domain (outside the CDR3, taken from reference TRBV5-4 and TRBJ2-5): ETGVTQSPTHLIKTRGQQVTLRCSSQSGHNTVSWYQQALGQGPQFIFQYYREEENGRGNFPPRFSGLQFPNYSSELNVNALELDDSALYLCASSSEDSLRYFGPGTRLLVL.